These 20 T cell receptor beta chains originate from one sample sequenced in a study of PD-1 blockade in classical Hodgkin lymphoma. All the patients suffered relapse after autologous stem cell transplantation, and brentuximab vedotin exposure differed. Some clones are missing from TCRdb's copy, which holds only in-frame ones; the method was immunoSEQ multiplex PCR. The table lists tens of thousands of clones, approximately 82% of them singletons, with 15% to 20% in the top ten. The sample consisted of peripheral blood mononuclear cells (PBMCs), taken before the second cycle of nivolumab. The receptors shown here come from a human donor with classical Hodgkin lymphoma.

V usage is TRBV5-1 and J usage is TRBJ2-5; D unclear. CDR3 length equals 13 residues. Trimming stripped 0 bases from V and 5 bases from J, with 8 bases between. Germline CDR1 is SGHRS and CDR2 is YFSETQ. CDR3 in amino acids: CASSLVGWETQYF. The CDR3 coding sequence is TGCGCCAGCAGCTTGGTTGGCTGGGAGACCCAGTACTTC.

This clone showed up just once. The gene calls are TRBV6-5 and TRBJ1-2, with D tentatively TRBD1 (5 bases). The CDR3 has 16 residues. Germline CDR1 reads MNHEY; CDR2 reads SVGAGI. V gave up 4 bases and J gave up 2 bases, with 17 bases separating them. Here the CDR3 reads CASSSGRTTGNYGYTF. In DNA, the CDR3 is TGTGCCAGCAGTTCCGGAAGGACAACCGGGAACTATGGCTACACCTTC.

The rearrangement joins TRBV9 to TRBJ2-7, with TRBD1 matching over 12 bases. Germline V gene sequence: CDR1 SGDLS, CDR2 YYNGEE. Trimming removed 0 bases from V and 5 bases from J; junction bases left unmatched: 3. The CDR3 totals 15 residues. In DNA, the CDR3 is TGTGCCAGCAGCGTAGCGGGACAGGGGGCGAACGAGCAGTACTTC. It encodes CASSVAGQGANEQYF.

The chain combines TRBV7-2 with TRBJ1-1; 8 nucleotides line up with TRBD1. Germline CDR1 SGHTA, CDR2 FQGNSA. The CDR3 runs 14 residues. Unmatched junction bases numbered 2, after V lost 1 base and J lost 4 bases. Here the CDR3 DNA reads TGTGCCAGCAGCTTAGACACAGGGGGCACTGAAGCTTTCTTT. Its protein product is CASSLDTGGTEAFF.

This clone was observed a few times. The DNA for the CDR3 is TGTGCCAGCTCACCACTGGCGGGGTGGGATGAGCAGTTCTTC. Protein: CASSPLAGWDEQFF. The rearrangement uses TRBV18 and TRBJ2-1; possibly TRBD2 for D (6 bases). The CDR3 is 14 amino acids. Germline values: CDR1 KGHSH, CDR2 LQKENI. Trimming took off 1 base at V and 8 bases at J, with 12 bases between the two ends.

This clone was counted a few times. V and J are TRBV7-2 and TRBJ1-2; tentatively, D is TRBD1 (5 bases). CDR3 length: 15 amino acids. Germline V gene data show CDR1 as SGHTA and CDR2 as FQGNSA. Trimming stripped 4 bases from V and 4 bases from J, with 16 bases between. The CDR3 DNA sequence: TGTGCCAGCAGCTCACCGTCGGGGGACGTCTATGGCTACACCTTC. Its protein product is CASSSPSGDVYGYTF. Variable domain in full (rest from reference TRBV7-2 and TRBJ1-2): GAGVSQSPSNKVTEKGKDVELRCDPISGHTALYWYRQSLGQGLEFLIYFQGNSAPDKSGLPSDRFSAERTGGSVSTLTIQRTQQEDSAVYLCASSSPSGDVYGYTFGSGTRLTVV.

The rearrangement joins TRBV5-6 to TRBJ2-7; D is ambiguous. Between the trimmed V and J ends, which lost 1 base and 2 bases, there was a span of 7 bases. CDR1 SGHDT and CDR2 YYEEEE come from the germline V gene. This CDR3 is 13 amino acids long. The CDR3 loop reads CASSLSQAYEQYF. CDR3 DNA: TGTGCCAGCAGCTTGTCGCAGGCCTACGAGCAGTACTTC. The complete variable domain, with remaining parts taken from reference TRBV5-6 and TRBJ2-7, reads DAGVTQSPTHLIKTRGQQVTLRCSPKSGHDTVSWYQQALGQGPQFIFQYYEEEERQRGNFPDRFSGHQFPNYSSELNVNALLLGDSALYLCASSLSQAYEQYFGPGTRLTVT.

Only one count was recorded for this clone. This chain's CDR3 is CASSPPGGNTGELFF. CDR3 coding DNA: TGCGCCAGCAGCCCTCCCGGCGGGAACACCGGGGAGCTGTTTTTT. This chain uses TRBV5-1 with TRBJ2-2, with D unclear. The V gene's germline CDR1 is SGHRS and CDR2 YFSETQ. Deletions cut 4 bases from V and 1 base from J, with 11 bases between. The CDR3 has 15 amino acids.

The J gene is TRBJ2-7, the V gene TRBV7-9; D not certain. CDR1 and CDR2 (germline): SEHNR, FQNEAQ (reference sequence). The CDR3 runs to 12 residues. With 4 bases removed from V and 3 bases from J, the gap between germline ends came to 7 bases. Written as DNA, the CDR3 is TGTGCCAGCAGCTCGCTACTCTACGAGCAGTACTTC. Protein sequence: CASSSLLYEQYF. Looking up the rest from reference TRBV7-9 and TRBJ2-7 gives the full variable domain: DTGVSQNPRHKITKRGQNVTFRCDPISEHNRLYWYRQTLGQGPEFLTYFQNEAQLEKSRLLSDRFSAERPKGSFSTLEIQRTEQGDSAMYLCASSSLLYEQYFGPGTRLTVT.

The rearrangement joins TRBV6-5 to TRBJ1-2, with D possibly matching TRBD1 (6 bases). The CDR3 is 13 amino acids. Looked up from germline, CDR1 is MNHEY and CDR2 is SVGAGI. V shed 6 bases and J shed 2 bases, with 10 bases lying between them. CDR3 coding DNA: TGTGCCAGCAGGCCAGGGGTCAACTATGGCTACACCTTC. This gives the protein CASRPGVNYGYTF.

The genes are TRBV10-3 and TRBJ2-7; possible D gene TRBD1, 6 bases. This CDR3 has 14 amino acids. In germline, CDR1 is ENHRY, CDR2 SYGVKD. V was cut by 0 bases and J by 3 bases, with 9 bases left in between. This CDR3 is CAISESKDSYEQYF. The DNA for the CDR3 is TGTGCCATCAGTGAGTCCAAGGACAGCTACGAGCAGTACTTC.

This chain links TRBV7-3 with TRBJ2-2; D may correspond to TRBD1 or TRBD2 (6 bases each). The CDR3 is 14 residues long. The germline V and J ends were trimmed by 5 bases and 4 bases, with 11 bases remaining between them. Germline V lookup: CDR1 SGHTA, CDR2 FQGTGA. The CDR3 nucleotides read TGTGCCAGCAGCCGGGGGACATTCACCGGGGAGCTGTTTTTT. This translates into CASSRGTFTGELFF.

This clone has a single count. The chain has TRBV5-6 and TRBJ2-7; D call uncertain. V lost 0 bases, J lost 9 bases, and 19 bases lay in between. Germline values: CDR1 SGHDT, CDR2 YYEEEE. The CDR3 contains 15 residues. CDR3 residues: CASSLDSVPAGRQYF. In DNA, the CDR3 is TGTGCCAGCAGCTTGGATTCGGTGCCAGCCGGTCGGCAGTACTTC.

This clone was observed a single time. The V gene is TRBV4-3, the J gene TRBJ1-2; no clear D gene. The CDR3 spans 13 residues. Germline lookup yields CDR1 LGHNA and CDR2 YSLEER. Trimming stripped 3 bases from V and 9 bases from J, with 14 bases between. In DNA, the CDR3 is TGCGCCAGCAGCCATAATACGGTTTCAAGCTACACCTTC. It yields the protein CASSHNTVSSYTF.

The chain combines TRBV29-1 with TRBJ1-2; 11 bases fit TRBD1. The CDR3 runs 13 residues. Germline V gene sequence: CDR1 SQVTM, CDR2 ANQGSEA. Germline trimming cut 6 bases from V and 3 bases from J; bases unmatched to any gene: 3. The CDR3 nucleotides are TGCAGCGTCCGGGACAGGGGGGACTATGGCTACACCTTC. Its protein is CSVRDRGDYGYTF.

Here the CDR3 DNA reads TGTGCCAGTAGTGGGCCACAGGGGATGTGGGGTCAGCCCCAGCATTTT. It encodes CASSGPQGMWGQPQHF. This rearrangement joins TRBV19 to TRBJ1-5; 7 nucleotides line up with TRBD1. The CDR3 is 16 residues long. Germline CDR1 LNHDA, CDR2 SQIVND (reference sequence). Germline trimming cut 5 bases from V and 6 bases from J; bases unmatched to any gene: 13.

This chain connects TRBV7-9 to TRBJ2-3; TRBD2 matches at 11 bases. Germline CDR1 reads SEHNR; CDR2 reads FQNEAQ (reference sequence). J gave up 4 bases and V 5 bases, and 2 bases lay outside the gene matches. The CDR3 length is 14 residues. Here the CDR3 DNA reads TGTGCCAGCAGCCCACTAGCGGGGGCAGATACGCAGTATTTT. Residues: CASSPLAGADTQYF.

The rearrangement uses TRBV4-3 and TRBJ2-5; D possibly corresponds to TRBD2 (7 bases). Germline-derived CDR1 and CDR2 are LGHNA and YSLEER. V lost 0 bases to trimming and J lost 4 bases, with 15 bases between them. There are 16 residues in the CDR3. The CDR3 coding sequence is TGCGCCAGCAGCCAAGAGGCGGGGGCCGGGGGAGAGACCCAGTACTTC. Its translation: CASSQEAGAGGETQYF.

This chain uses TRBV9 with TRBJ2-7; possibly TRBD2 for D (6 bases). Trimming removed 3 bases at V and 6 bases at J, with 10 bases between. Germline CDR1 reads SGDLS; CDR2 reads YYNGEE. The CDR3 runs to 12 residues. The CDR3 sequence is CASSAQGGEQYF. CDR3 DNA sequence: TGTGCCAGCAGCGCCCAGGGAGGCGAGCAGTACTTC.

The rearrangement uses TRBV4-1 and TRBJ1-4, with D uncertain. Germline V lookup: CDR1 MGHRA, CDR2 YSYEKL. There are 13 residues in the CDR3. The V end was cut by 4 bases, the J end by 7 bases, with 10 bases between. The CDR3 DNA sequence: TGCGCCAGCAGCCGGAACATGGGTGAAAAACTGTTTTTT. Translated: CASSRNMGEKLFF.